The 9 T cell receptor beta chains below come from one sample, sequenced in a study of shared clonotypes between healthy human individuals. Only in-frame clones appear in the TCRdb table, and some are missing; sequencing was by immunoSEQ multiplex PCR. The top ten clones hold over 20% of a sample with about 120,000 clones, more than 65% of them seen once. Sequencing used memory CD8+ T cells sorted from blood. The subset was: CD45RO+ cells pooled with CCR7-negative TemRA cells. The receptors here all came from a woman under 40 in good health.

This clone occurred a few times. The chain links TRBV7-8 to TRBJ2-7, with D tentatively TRBD1 (6 bases). Germline V CDR1 and CDR2: SGHVS, FQNEAQ. This CDR3 contains 13 residues. Deletions cut 2 bases from V and 3 bases from J, with 8 bases between. The CDR3: CASSLQGNYEQYF. For the CDR3, the DNA is TGTGCCAGCAGCTTACAGGGGAACTACGAGCAGTACTTC. Full variable domain (remainder filled in from reference TRBV7-8 and TRBJ2-7): GAGVSQSPRYKVAKRGQDVALRCDPISGHVSLFWYQQALGQGPEFLTYFQNEAQLDKSGLPSDRFFAERPEGSVSTLKIQRTQQEDSAVYLCASSLQGNYEQYFGPGTRLTVT.

In its sample, this clone was seen a few times. The chain carries TRBV6-5 and TRBJ2-5, with D possibly TRBD2 on 5 matching bases. Germline V lookup: CDR1 MNHEY, CDR2 SVGAGI. Trimming left V 5 bases short and J 2 bases short, with 15 bases between. This CDR3 comprises 15 residues. The DNA of the CDR3 is TGTGCCAGCAGTCGATCTGAGCGGCCACAAGAGACCCAGTACTTC. Translated, it gives CASSRSERPQETQYF.

This chain links TRBV10-3 with TRBJ2-3; D ambiguous. Trimming took 2 bases from V and 11 from J, leaving 20 bases between them. Germline V gives CDR1 ENHRY, CDR2 SYGVKD. The CDR3 has 15 residues. CDR3 DNA sequence: TGTGCCATCAGTGAGCTTGGGGTGGCAGAATCTGGGCAGTATTTT. It translates to CAISELGVAESGQYF.

V and J are TRBV6-4 and TRBJ1-5; 8 bases map to TRBD1. CDR3 length: 15 amino acids. The germline V gene has CDR1 MRHNA and CDR2 SNTAGT. Losses at the gene ends were 9 bases for V and 1 base for J; bases not matched to a gene: 8. The CDR3 spells CARLQGVRSNQPQHF. Written as DNA, the CDR3 is TGTGCCAGATTACAGGGGGTACGGAGCAATCAGCCCCAGCATTTT.

The chain is built from TRBV5-1 and TRBJ2-2; 9 nucleotides line up with TRBD2. Germline CDR1 reads SGHRS; CDR2 reads YFSETQ. The junction had 4 bases not matched to a gene; V was cut back by 4 bases and J by 6 bases. The CDR3 has 14 residues. The CDR3 coding sequence is TGCGCCAGCAGCGTCTTAGCGGGAGCCGGGGAGCTGTTTTTT. It translates to CASSVLAGAGELFF.

This sequence joins TRBV4-1 and TRBJ2-3; TRBD2 matches at 8 bases. CDR3 length: 16 residues. The ends lost 4 bases at V and 0 bases at J; junction bases unmatched: 6. In germline, CDR1 is MGHRA, CDR2 YSYEKL. In DNA form, the CDR3 reads TGCGCCAGCAGCCCATCAGCTAGCGGGAGCACAGATACGCAGTATTTT. The encoded protein is CASSPSASGSTDTQYF.

This clone was picked up many times. The chain is built from TRBV28 and TRBJ1-4; 7 bases fit TRBD1. Germline CDR1 reads MDHEN; CDR2 reads SYDVKM. V lost 8 bases to trimming and J lost 0 bases; unmatched junction nucleotides: 12. The CDR3 length is 17 residues. The CDR3: CASGKQGSAATNEKLFF. CDR3 DNA sequence: TGTGCCAGCGGAAAACAGGGGTCAGCAGCAACTAATGAAAAACTGTTTTTT.

V and J are TRBV15 and TRBJ2-7; no firm D call. Looked up from germline, CDR1 is LNHNV and CDR2 is YYDKDF (reference sequence). The CDR3 is 15 amino acids. V lost 0 bases, J lost 0 bases, and 9 bases lay in between. This chain's CDR3 is CATSRDGSSSYEQYF. The CDR3 DNA sequence: TGTGCCACCAGCAGAGATGGCTCCAGCTCCTACGAGCAGTACTTC.

CDR3: CASSLDYGYTF. The CDR3 region has the DNA TGTGCCAGCAGTTTGGATTATGGCTACACCTTC. The chain uses TRBV28 and TRBJ1-2; no clear D. Germline V gene sequence: CDR1 MDHEN, CDR2 SYDVKM. The CDR3 runs 11 residues. Trimming shortened V by 3 bases and J by 5 bases, and 4 bases separated the two germline ends.